A single sample gave rise to the 13 T cell receptor beta chains below, sequenced in a study of T cells in Graves' hyperthyroidism and ophthalmopathy. Amplification of TCR beta CDR3 regions used RNA as the template. Primed by the HTBI set, a first-round RT-PCR was run on the TCR CDR3. MiXCR was run by TCRdb on the multiplex PCR reads, yielding one entry per CDR3 protein. This table has around 620,000 distinct CDR3 sequences, 11% to 15% appearing once. The sample was blood. The receptors were gathered from a woman aged 18-29 years with Graves' ophthalmopathy.

The rearrangement uses TRBV5-4 and TRBJ1-2; D is unclear. CDR1 is SGHNT, CDR2 YYREEE, per germline (reference sequence). V shed 4 bases and J shed 4 bases, with 14 bases lying between them. This CDR3 is 14 amino acids long. The CDR3 coding sequence is TGTGCCAGCAGCCCTGGCGATTCGTCCTATGGCTACACCTTC. Encoded protein: CASSPGDSSYGYTF.

This clonotype was detected many times. This chain uses TRBV20-1 with TRBJ2-5; 8 nucleotides match TRBD2. V shed 3 bases and J 5 bases; nucleotides not matched to a gene: 5. This CDR3 region has 13 residues. The germline gives CDR1 DFQATT, CDR2 SNEGSKA (reference sequence). CDR3 loop: CSARVAGKETQYF. The CDR3 coding sequence is TGCAGTGCTAGGGTAGCGGGAAAGGAGACCCAGTACTTC.

The rearrangement uses TRBV4-2 and TRBJ1-1; the D is unclear. The CDR3 spans 15 residues. Trimming shortened V by 0 bases and J by 1 base, and 9 bases separated the two germline ends. Germline CDR1 and CDR2: LGHNA and YNFKEQ. CDR3 DNA sequence: TGTGCCAGCAGCCAAGAGGGAGGCACGAACACTGAAGCTTTCTTT. It specifies CASSQEGGTNTEAFF.

This chain uses TRBV20-1 with TRBJ1-1; D unclear. CDR3 length: 12 residues. The germline V gene encodes CDR1 DFQATT and CDR2 SNEGSKA (reference sequence). The V end was cut by 5 bases, the J end by 0 bases, with 7 bases between. CDR3 in amino acids: CSAPLMNTEAFF. The CDR3 bases are TGCAGTGCTCCTCTCATGAACACTGAAGCTTTCTTT.

J is TRBJ2-1 and V is TRBV20-1; TRBD2 agrees at 9 bases. This CDR3 spans 16 amino acids. V lost 1 base to trimming and J lost 6 bases; unmatched junction nucleotides: 10. Germline CDR1 reads DFQATT; CDR2 reads SNEGSKA (reference sequence). The CDR3 sequence: CSARAFGSGRLNEQFF. The CDR3 DNA follows: TGCAGTGCTAGAGCCTTTGGGAGCGGGAGGCTCAATGAGCAGTTCTTC.

This clonotype occurred a few times. The chain joins TRBV15 to TRBJ2-7, with D perhaps TRBD2 (5 bases). In germline, CDR1 is LNHNV, CDR2 YYDKDF (reference sequence). The CDR3 spans 13 residues. The V end lost 6 bases, the J end lost 0 bases, and 9 bases lay between the germline ends. In DNA form, the CDR3 reads TGTGCCACCAGTCACGGGATCTCCTACGAGCAGTACTTC. The encoded protein is CATSHGISYEQYF.

This clonotype was recorded many times. V usage is TRBV20-1 and J usage is TRBJ2-3; D might be TRBD2 (6 bases). Trimming stripped 0 bases from V and 5 bases from J, with 9 bases between. This CDR3 has 13 residues. The germline gives CDR1 DFQATT, CDR2 SNEGSKA (reference sequence). CDR3 DNA sequence: TGCAGTGCTAGAGACGGGAGCGGAGATACGCAGTATTTT. Translating it yields CSARDGSGDTQYF.

This clonotype showed up just a few times. The chain has TRBV29-1 and TRBJ2-5; TRBD1 matches at 9 bases. Germline V gives CDR1 SQVTM, CDR2 ANQGSEA. J was trimmed by 4 bases and V by 0 bases; bases with no gene match: 15. The CDR3 loop spans 18 amino acids. The CDR3 loop is CSVEDRWDRVIVRETQYF. CDR3 nucleotides: TGCAGCGTTGAAGACCGATGGGACAGGGTTATAGTGAGAGAGACCCAGTACTTC.

This sequence joins TRBV30 and TRBJ2-7; TRBD2 might be the D (5 bases). V shed 4 bases and J shed 5 bases, with 9 bases lying between them. CDR3 size: 11 residues. Germline V gene sequence: CDR1 GTSNPN, CDR2 SVGIG (reference sequence). The CDR3 sequence: CAWTSRHEQYF. The CDR3 DNA follows: TGTGCCTGGACTAGCAGGCACGAGCAGTACTTC.

V gene TRBV12-3 or TRBV12-4 combines with J gene TRBJ2-6; D unclear. The CDR3 contains 15 residues. Trimming stripped 2 bases from V and 0 bases from J, with 5 bases between. The CDR3 bases are TGTGCCAGCAGTTTACGGCGCTCTGGGGCCAACGTCCTGACTTTC. This encodes CASSLRRSGANVLTF.

This clonotype was seen at least ten times. The chain recombines TRBV6-2 or TRBV6-3 with TRBJ2-7; D possibly matches TRBD1 or TRBD2 (5 bases each). Trimming cost V 2 bases and J 0 bases, with 11 bases left between them. This CDR3 spans 15 amino acids. Germline CDR1 MNHEY, CDR2 SVGEGT. The CDR3 here is CASSYGDVFSYEQYF. The CDR3 DNA reads as TGTGCCAGCAGTTACGGGGACGTTTTCTCCTACGAGCAGTACTTC.

The gene calls are TRBV12-3 or TRBV12-4 and TRBJ2-1; no clear D gene. V shed 3 bases and J shed 4 bases, with 4 bases lying between them. CDR3 length: 12 residues. The CDR3 nucleotides are TGTGCCAGCAGTTTTAGGTACAATGAGCAGTTCTTC. It yields the protein CASSFRYNEQFF.

The chain recombines TRBV19 with TRBJ2-3; the match to TRBD2 covers 8 bases. The CDR3 is 15 residues long. From germline, CDR1 is LNHDA and CDR2 SQIVND (reference sequence). V shed 3 bases and J 3 bases; nucleotides not matched to a gene: 5. The CDR3 here is CASSIRASGTDTQYF. DNA of the CDR3: TGTGCCAGTAGTATCAGGGCTAGCGGGACAGATACGCAGTATTTT.